This T cell receptor beta chain was documented in a study of vaccination and CD4 T cells after COVID-19. Overall study context: Stimulation of the cells used overlapping spike peptide pools from SARS-CoV-2 and from the common cold coronaviruses HCoV-NL63, HCoV-OC43 and HCoV-229E.

The CDR3 is 13 residues long. With V trimmed by 8 bases and J by 1 base, 4 bases remained unmatched. CDR1 and CDR2 (germline): LNHDA, SQIVND (reference sequence). An Oncomine TCR Beta short-read assay was used to sequence the DNA from cultured CD4+ T cells. In this case, cultured CD4+ T cells provided the extracted genomic DNA. TCRdb processed the PCR reads anew with MiXCR; each CDR3 protein has one entry. The repertoire includes about 16,000 distinct CDR3 sequences, 48% of them detected once, and more than 13% sits in the top ten. Indicated treatment: approximately nine-day PBMC culture with coronavirus spike peptide pools or control peptides (ViraFEST assay). Each well held over 1.5 million PBMCs in IL-2 (about 10 IU/ml) medium with around 10 ug/ml peptide pools. This clonotype showed up just a few times. The target antigen is unknown.

V gene TRBV19 combines with J gene TRBJ1-2, with TRBD1 identical over 7 bases. Specimen: CD4+ T cells from blood, cultured in vitro. The sequence came from a human donor who had recovered from COVID-19. The CDR3 reads CASSTGINYGYTF. The CDR3 bases are TGTGCCAGTTCGACAGGGATTAACTATGGCTACACCTTC.